This is a list of T cell receptor beta chains from one sample in a study of cytotoxic CD8 clonotypes in ibrutinib-treated CLL. This table comes from immunoSEQ multiplex PCR, and its TCRdb copy is limited to in-frame clones, with some not included. The sample carries hundreds of thousands of clones, roughly 74% recorded once. Material: PBMCs, obtained after 24 months of ibrutinib treatment. Receptors were obtained from a human donor with chronic lymphocytic leukemia. Both conserved end residues are part of each CDR3. D genes are given only for firm matches. Expanded clones are given a class, and other clones once, few, many or no size at all.

V gene: TRBV28; clone size: NA; D gene: TRBD2; J gene: TRBJ2-3; CDR3 length: 19; CDR3 DNA: TGTGCCAGCAGTTTCGTCTCTCCTCGGGCTAGCGGGAGCCTGGATACGCAGTATTTT; CDR3 protein: CASSFVSPRASGSLDTQYF
V gene: TRBV30; clone size: few; D gene: NA; J gene: TRBJ2-2; CDR3 length: 10; CDR3 DNA: TGTGCCTCCCTCGCCGGGGAGCTGTTTTTT; CDR3 protein: CASLAGELFF
V gene: TRBV7-9; clone size: NA; D gene: NA; J gene: TRBJ2-6; CDR3 length: 15; CDR3 DNA: TGTGCCAGCAGCTTAGGACTGTCCGGGGCCAACGTCCTGACTTTC; CDR3 protein: CASSLGLSGANVLTF
V gene: TRBV6-5; clone size: once; D gene: TRBD1; J gene: TRBJ1-3; CDR3 length: 15; CDR3 DNA: TGTGCCAGCAGTTACCGGACAGGGGTCGGAAACACCATATATTTT; CDR3 protein: CASSYRTGVGNTIYF
V gene: TRBV9; clone size: NA; D gene: NA; J gene: TRBJ1-2; CDR3 length: 14; CDR3 DNA: TGTGCCAGCAGCCCCCAAGAGACAAACTATGGCTACACCTTC; CDR3 protein: CASSPQETNYGYTF
V gene: TRBV5-1; clone size: NA; D gene: NA; J gene: TRBJ2-7; CDR3 length: 16; CDR3 DNA: TGCGCCAGCAGCGGCGGGACATCGGGAAGCTCCTACGAGCAGTACTTC; CDR3 protein: CASSGGTSGSSYEQYF
V gene: TRBV28; clone size: NA; D gene: TRBD2; J gene: TRBJ2-3; CDR3 length: 14; CDR3 DNA: TGTGCCAGCAGTTTAGACGGGAGGAAAGATACGCAGTATTTT; CDR3 protein: CASSLDGRKDTQYF
V gene: TRBV6-5; clone size: NA; D gene: NA; J gene: TRBJ2-7; CDR3 length: 11; CDR3 DNA: TGTGCCAGCAGTTACGGAGCGGAGCAGTACTTC; CDR3 protein: CASSYGAEQYF
V gene: TRBV4-2; clone size: NA; D gene: NA; J gene: TRBJ2-1; CDR3 length: 16; CDR3 DNA: TGTGCCAGCAGCCAAGTTGCCGGACAAGACTACAATGAGCAGTTCTTC; CDR3 protein: CASSQVAGQDYNEQFF
V gene: TRBV28; clone size: NA; D gene: NA; J gene: TRBJ1-2; CDR3 length: 13; CDR3 DNA: TGTGCCAGCAGTGGGGACACCCTCTCTGGCTACACCTTC; CDR3 protein: CASSGDTLSGYTF
V gene: TRBV2; clone size: NA; D gene: NA; J gene: TRBJ1-2; CDR3 length: 14; CDR3 DNA: TGTGCCAGCAGAGCCGGAGTTGAAGGATATGGCTACACCTTC; CDR3 protein: CASRAGVEGYGYTF
V gene: TRBV18; clone size: NA; D gene: TRBD1; J gene: TRBJ1-2; CDR3 length: 14; CDR3 DNA: TGTGCCAGCTCACAGGGACAGGGTGCCTATGGCTACACCTTC; CDR3 protein: CASSQGQGAYGYTF
V gene: TRBV5-6; clone size: NA; D gene: TRBD1; J gene: TRBJ1-2; CDR3 length: 15; CDR3 DNA: TGTGCCAGCAGCTTAAGGACAGGGGGCGCTGAAGGCTACACCTTC; CDR3 protein: CASSLRTGGAEGYTF
V gene: TRBV7-9; clone size: NA; D gene: NA; J gene: TRBJ1-1; CDR3 length: 12; CDR3 DNA: TGTGCCAGCAGCTTAATAGGGACTGAAGCTTTCTTT; CDR3 protein: CASSLIGTEAFF
V gene: TRBV4-3; clone size: few; D gene: NA; J gene: TRBJ2-2; CDR3 length: 16; CDR3 DNA: TGCGCCAGCAGCCAAGATCGGGTCTCCCCTGCTGGGGAGCTGTTTTTT; CDR3 protein: CASSQDRVSPAGELFF
V gene: TRBV27; clone size: NA; D gene: NA; J gene: TRBJ2-7; CDR3 length: 13; CDR3 DNA: TGTGCCAGCAGCCTGGGAACTTTCTACGAGCAGTACTTC; CDR3 protein: CASSLGTFYEQYF
V gene: TRBV6-6; clone size: NA; D gene: NA; J gene: TRBJ2-2; CDR3 length: 16; CDR3 DNA: TGTGCCAGCAGTTTAGGGAGCGGGCCAAACACCGGGGAGCTGTTTTTT; CDR3 protein: CASSLGSGPNTGELFF
V gene: TRBV5-1; clone size: NA; D gene: NA; J gene: TRBJ2-3; CDR3 length: 15; CDR3 DNA: TGCGCCAGCAGCTTGGAGCCGGGAGTCACAGATACGCAGTATTTT; CDR3 protein: CASSLEPGVTDTQYF
V gene: TRBV19; clone size: NA; D gene: NA; J gene: TRBJ2-7; CDR3 length: 15; CDR3 DNA: TGTGCCAGTAGTTCGGGAGGGACAGTGACCTACGAGCAGTACTTC; CDR3 protein: CASSSGGTVTYEQYF
V gene: TRBV19; clone size: NA; D gene: NA; J gene: TRBJ2-7; CDR3 length: 13; CDR3 DNA: TGTGCCAGTCAGCAGAGAAGCTCCTACGAGCAGTACTTC; CDR3 protein: CASQQRSSYEQYF
V gene: TRBV20-1; clone size: once; D gene: NA; J gene: TRBJ2-1; CDR3 length: 10; CDR3 DNA: TGCAGTGCTCCCGACTATAGGCAGTTCTTC; CDR3 protein: CSAPDYRQFF
V gene: TRBV2; clone size: NA; D gene: NA; J gene: TRBJ1-5; CDR3 length: 13; CDR3 DNA: TGTGCCGAAGGGGAGGTTCCTAATCAGCCCCAGCATTTT; CDR3 protein: CAEGEVPNQPQHF
V gene: TRBV7-3; clone size: NA; D gene: TRBD2; J gene: TRBJ2-1; CDR3 length: 15; CDR3 DNA: TGTGCCAGCAGCTTAATTACCCCCACGGGGGGAGAGCAGTTCTTC; CDR3 protein: CASSLITPTGGEQFF
V gene: TRBV5-1; clone size: NA; D gene: NA; J gene: TRBJ2-1; CDR3 length: 14; CDR3 DNA: TGCGCCAGCAGCTTGGAACCAGGGATGGGTGAGCAGTTCTTC; CDR3 protein: CASSLEPGMGEQFF
V gene: TRBV4-3; clone size: NA; D gene: TRBD2; J gene: TRBJ2-3; CDR3 length: 16; CDR3 DNA: TGCGCCAGCAGCCAAGAAGGGAGGGGTCGAACAGATACGCAGTATTTT; CDR3 protein: CASSQEGRGRTDTQYF
V gene: TRBV28; clone size: NA; D gene: TRBD1; J gene: TRBJ2-3; CDR3 length: 13; CDR3 DNA: TGTGCCAGCAGAGGGACAGGGGCAGATACGCAGTATTTT; CDR3 protein: CASRGTGADTQYF
V gene: TRBV25-1; clone size: NA; D gene: NA; J gene: TRBJ1-1; CDR3 length: 13; CDR3 DNA: TGTGCCAGCAGAGGGGCCCATAACGCTGAAGCTTTCTTT; CDR3 protein: CASRGAHNAEAFF
V gene: TRBV5-4; clone size: NA; D gene: NA; J gene: TRBJ2-5; CDR3 length: 15; CDR3 DNA: TGTGCCAGCAGCTTGGTACGGTCGGAGGGGGAGACCCAGTACTTC; CDR3 protein: CASSLVRSEGETQYF
V gene: TRBV2; clone size: NA; D gene: TRBD2; J gene: TRBJ2-1; CDR3 length: 14; CDR3 DNA: TGTGCCAGCATCCAAGCGGGAGCTATCAATGAGCAGTTCTTC; CDR3 protein: CASIQAGAINEQFF
V gene: TRBV6-6; clone size: NA; D gene: TRBD1; J gene: TRBJ1-1; CDR3 length: 13; CDR3 DNA: TGTGCCAGCAATTTGGGCAGGGGGACTGAAGCTTTCTTT; CDR3 protein: CASNLGRGTEAFF
V gene: TRBV19; clone size: NA; D gene: NA; J gene: TRBJ1-2; CDR3 length: 13; CDR3 DNA: TGTGCCAGTAGTAGGAAGACGGTCTATGGCTACACCTTC; CDR3 protein: CASSRKTVYGYTF
V gene: TRBV27; clone size: NA; D gene: NA; J gene: TRBJ1-1; CDR3 length: 17; CDR3 DNA: TGTGCCAGCAGACTGAGGCGTTCGGGTTTCGTGAACACTGAAGCTTTCTTT; CDR3 protein: CASRLRRSGFVNTEAFF
V gene: TRBV15; clone size: NA; D gene: TRBD2; J gene: TRBJ2-5; CDR3 length: 18; CDR3 DNA: TGTGCCACCAGCAGAGATGGGTTCGGGACTAGCGGTGAAGAGACCCAGTACTTC; CDR3 protein: CATSRDGFGTSGEETQYF
V gene: TRBV6-5; clone size: NA; D gene: NA; J gene: TRBJ2-1; CDR3 length: 15; CDR3 DNA: TGTGCCAGCAGCAGACCGGGACACCGAAGGGGTGAGCAGTTCTTC; CDR3 protein: CASSRPGHRRGEQFF
V gene: TRBV10-2; clone size: few; D gene: NA; J gene: TRBJ2-7; CDR3 length: 13; CDR3 DNA: TGCGCCAGCAGGGTGGAGGGGTCCTACGAGCAGTACTTC; CDR3 protein: CASRVEGSYEQYF
V gene: TRBV5-1; clone size: NA; D gene: NA; J gene: TRBJ2-6; CDR3 length: 13; CDR3 DNA: TGCGCCAGTCAGCCTATCGGAGCCAACGTCCTGACTTTC; CDR3 protein: CASQPIGANVLTF
V gene: TRBV10-3; clone size: NA; D gene: NA; J gene: TRBJ1-3; CDR3 length: 12; CDR3 DNA: TGTGCCATAGGTAGCTCTGGAAACACCATATATTTT; CDR3 protein: CAIGSSGNTIYF
V gene: TRBV7-9; clone size: few; D gene: NA; J gene: TRBJ2-7; CDR3 length: 13; CDR3 DNA: TGTGCCAGCACAAAACAGGGACGGCACGAGCAGTACTTC; CDR3 protein: CASTKQGRHEQYF
V gene: TRBV28; clone size: few; D gene: TRBD1; J gene: TRBJ1-1; CDR3 length: 15; CDR3 DNA: TGTGCCAGCAGCGGGACAGGCGCTATGAACACTGAAGCTTTCTTT; CDR3 protein: CASSGTGAMNTEAFF
V gene: TRBV4-3; clone size: NA; D gene: NA; J gene: TRBJ2-1; CDR3 length: 18; CDR3 DNA: TGCGCCAGCAGCCAAGACTCAACCGGACTTTTTGGACTTGGTGAGCAGTTCTTC; CDR3 protein: CASSQDSTGLFGLGEQFF
V gene: TRBV27; clone size: once; D gene: TRBD2; J gene: TRBJ2-7; CDR3 length: 15; CDR3 DNA: TGTGCCAGCAGTTTGTCAGGACTAGCGGGAAACGAGCAGTACTTC; CDR3 protein: CASSLSGLAGNEQYF
V gene: TRBV5-8; clone size: NA; D gene: TRBD2; J gene: TRBJ2-1; CDR3 length: 14; CDR3 DNA: TGTGCCAGCAGTGGACTAGCGTTATACAATGAGCAGTTCTTC; CDR3 protein: CASSGLALYNEQFF
V gene: TRBV2; clone size: NA; D gene: NA; J gene: TRBJ1-1; CDR3 length: 13; CDR3 DNA: TGTGCCACACAGTCCCAGGAGTTATCGGAAGCTTTCTTT; CDR3 protein: CATQSQELSEAFF
V gene: TRBV7-3; clone size: NA; D gene: TRBD2; J gene: TRBJ2-2; CDR3 length: 15; CDR3 DNA: TGTGCCAGCAGCATGACTAGCGGGAGGCCCGGGGAGCTGTTTTTT; CDR3 protein: CASSMTSGRPGELFF
V gene: TRBV28; clone size: NA; D gene: NA; J gene: TRBJ1-1; CDR3 length: 14; CDR3 DNA: TGTGCCAGCACCACTTTTGGGGGGATCACTGAAGCTTTCTTT; CDR3 protein: CASTTFGGITEAFF
V gene: TRBV6-4; clone size: NA; D gene: NA; J gene: TRBJ1-5; CDR3 length: 16; CDR3 DNA: TGTGCCAGCAGTGACGGAGAAAGTGGTAGCAATCAGCCCCAGCATTTT; CDR3 protein: CASSDGESGSNQPQHF
V gene: TRBV30; clone size: NA; D gene: NA; J gene: TRBJ1-4; CDR3 length: 12; CDR3 DNA: TGTGCCTTAGGGACTTATAATGAAAAACTGTTTTTT; CDR3 protein: CALGTYNEKLFF
V gene: TRBV30; clone size: NA; D gene: NA; J gene: TRBJ2-1; CDR3 length: 13; CDR3 DNA: TGTGCCTGGAGTCCTAGCAGTTACAATGAGCAGTTCTTC; CDR3 protein: CAWSPSSYNEQFF
V gene: TRBV9; clone size: NA; D gene: TRBD2; J gene: TRBJ2-7; CDR3 length: 17; CDR3 DNA: TGTGCCAGCAGCGTAGGGCTAGCGGGAGAGGCTGCCTACGAGCAGTACTTC; CDR3 protein: CASSVGLAGEAAYEQYF
V gene: TRBV4-1; clone size: NA; D gene: NA; J gene: TRBJ1-1; CDR3 length: 14; CDR3 DNA: TGCGCCAGCAGCCATGGACAGTCGGGGACTGAAGCTTTCTTT; CDR3 protein: CASSHGQSGTEAFF
V gene: TRBV18; clone size: NA; D gene: NA; J gene: TRBJ2-5; CDR3 length: 15; CDR3 DNA: TGTGCCAGCTCACCATTTGCCCGGTACCAAGAGACCCAGTACTTC; CDR3 protein: CASSPFARYQETQYF
V gene: TRBV29-1; clone size: NA; D gene: NA; J gene: TRBJ1-2; CDR3 length: 11; CDR3 DNA: TGCAGCGTTTCGAACGTTCGGGGCTACACCTTC; CDR3 protein: CSVSNVRGYTF
V gene: TRBV7-2; clone size: NA; D gene: TRBD2; J gene: TRBJ2-7; CDR3 length: 17; CDR3 DNA: TGTGCCAGCAGCTTAGCCGTGGGGACTAGCGTGTTCTACGAGCAGTACTTC; CDR3 protein: CASSLAVGTSVFYEQYF
V gene: TRBV28; clone size: NA; D gene: NA; J gene: TRBJ2-7; CDR3 length: 16; CDR3 DNA: TGTGCCAGCAACGTCCTGGGGCTGGGAGATCCCTACGAGCAGTACTTC; CDR3 protein: CASNVLGLGDPYEQYF
V gene: TRBV25-1; clone size: NA; D gene: NA; J gene: TRBJ1-1; CDR3 length: 16; CDR3 DNA: TGTGCCAGCAGACCAACCTCCGGAGGGATTGCTTCTGAAGCTTTCTTT; CDR3 protein: CASRPTSGGIASEAFF
V gene: TRBV6-5; clone size: NA; D gene: NA; J gene: TRBJ2-1; CDR3 length: 16; CDR3 DNA: TGTGCCAGCAGTTACTCTGACAGGAACTCCCGGAATGAGCAGTTCTTC; CDR3 protein: CASSYSDRNSRNEQFF
V gene: TRBV9; clone size: few; D gene: TRBD1; J gene: TRBJ1-2; CDR3 length: 15; CDR3 DNA: TGTGCCAGCAGCGTTCGGACAGGGGATAACTATGGCTACACCTTC; CDR3 protein: CASSVRTGDNYGYTF